This T cell receptor beta chain came from a study of blood T cell repertoires in COVID-19. At the level of the study: Sites in the United States, Italy and Spain provided acute and convalescent COVID-19 samples.

Losses at the gene ends were 5 bases for V and 2 bases for J; bases not matched to a gene: 5. Germline lookup yields CDR1 SGHDN and CDR2 FVKESK. The CDR3 consists of 16 residues. Libraries were prepared by immunoSEQ multiplex PCR; TCRdb keeps only in-frame clonotypes and omits some of them. The sample consists of about 220,000 clones, more than 65% of them appearing once. The sequence derives from a man aged 50-59 years with active or convalescent COVID-19. The rearrangement links TRBV14 to TRBJ2-3; 12 bases agree with TRBD2. The sequencing input was peripheral blood. CDR3 in amino acids: CASSLLAGGDTDTQYF. The CDR3 region has the DNA TGTGCCAGCAGCTTGCTAGCGGGAGGGGACACAGATACGCAGTATTTT.